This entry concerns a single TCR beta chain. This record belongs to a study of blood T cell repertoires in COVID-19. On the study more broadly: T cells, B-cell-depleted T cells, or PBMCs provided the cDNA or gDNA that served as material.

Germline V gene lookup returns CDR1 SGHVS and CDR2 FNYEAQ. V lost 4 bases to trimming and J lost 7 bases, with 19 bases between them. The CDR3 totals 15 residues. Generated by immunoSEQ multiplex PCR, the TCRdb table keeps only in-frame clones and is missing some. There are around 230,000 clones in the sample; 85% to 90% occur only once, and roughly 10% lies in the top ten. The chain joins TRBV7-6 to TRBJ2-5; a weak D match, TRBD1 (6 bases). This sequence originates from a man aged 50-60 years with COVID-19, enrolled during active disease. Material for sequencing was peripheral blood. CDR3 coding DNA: TGTGCCAGCAGCTCAACGGCAGGGGCGCTTGGGACCCAGTACTTC. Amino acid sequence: CASSSTAGALGTQYF.